This T cell receptor beta chain stems from a study of control samples from healthy donors and cancer patients (dated by TCRdb to about 2020). Turning to this clone: No cognate antigen has been identified for it. Base qualities were left out, and no much larger clone turns up one base away.

Measured from the cysteine to the phenylalanine, the CDR3 is 12 residues long. Left in the record is the CDR3 DNA by itself, 36 bases read in frame from the first base. V ends up 6 bases short and J 12 bases short, with an unmatched junction base count of 9. The method was the immunoSEQ multiplex PCR assay. Entries here come from immuneACCESS through TCRdb and include only in-frame sequences with V and J called. Some clones fail to appear in such tables; in the studies checked, an unresolved V gene covers under half of the shortfall, and the cause of the remainder is unknown. The sample table lists fewer than 90,000 clones, 75% to 90% of them with a count of one. The ten largest clones capture approximately 30% of the sample.

The sequencing input was blood. This sequence uses TRBV12-3 or TRBV12-4 and TRBJ2-5; TRBD1 matches 8 bases in the middle. The origin of this receptor is a man aged 45-65 years in good health. The CDR3 region has the sequence CASSIRQGKKYF. Read as DNA, the sequence is TGTGCCAGCAGCATTAGACAGGGGAAAAAGTACTTC.